The clone carrying this TCR beta chain was seen at least ten times. The read ends 3 residues shy of where the CDR3 ends; the end is completed using the germline J gene. The germline V gene has CDR1 DFQATT and CDR2 SNEGSKA (reference sequence). Trimming pared 0 bases from V and 4 bases from J, leaving 13 bases between. The length of the CDR3 is 15 residues. The data derive from a study of T cell clonality in common variable immunodeficiency. Heparinized whole blood, about 4.5 to 9 ml, came from each donor. The table came from immunoSEQ multiplex PCR; TCRdb's copy has only in-frame clones and leaves some out. Observed in the sample are some 60,000 clones, none of them singletons.

Sequenced material: peripheral blood mononuclear cells. V gene TRBV20-1 combines with J gene TRBJ1-5, with a tentative D call TRBD1 (6 bases). This sequence was found in a person aged 18 to 69 in good health. CDR3 region: CSAREWDKKNQPQHF. The part of the CDR3 DNA that was read is TGCAGTGCTAGAGAGTGGGACAAGAAAAATCAGCCC.